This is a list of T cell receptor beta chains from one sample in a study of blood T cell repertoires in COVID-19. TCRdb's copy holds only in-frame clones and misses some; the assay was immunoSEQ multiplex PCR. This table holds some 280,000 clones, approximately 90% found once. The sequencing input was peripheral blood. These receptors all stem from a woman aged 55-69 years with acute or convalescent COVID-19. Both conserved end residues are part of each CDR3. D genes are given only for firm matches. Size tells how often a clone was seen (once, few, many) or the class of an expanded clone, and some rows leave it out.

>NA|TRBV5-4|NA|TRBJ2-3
CASSLTGRTDTQYF
TGTGCCAGCAGCTTGACAGGCCGCACAGATACGCAGTATTTT
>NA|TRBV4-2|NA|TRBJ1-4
CASSQRQGPTNEKLFF
TGTGCCAGCAGCCAAAGACAAGGCCCAACTAATGAAAAACTGTTTTTT
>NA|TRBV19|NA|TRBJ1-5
CASSIAGGQPQHF
TGTGCCAGTAGTATAGCAGGTGGTCAGCCCCAGCATTTT
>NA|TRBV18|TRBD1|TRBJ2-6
CASSPQGTGSLSGANVLTF
TGTGCCAGCTCACCCCAGGGGACAGGGAGCCTTTCTGGGGCCAACGTCCTGACTTTC
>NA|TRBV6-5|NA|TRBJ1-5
CASSPGGVGQPQHF
TGTGCCAGCAGTCCGGGGGGGGTCGGGCAGCCCCAGCATTTT
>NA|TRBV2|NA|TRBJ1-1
CATQGRRTEAFF
TGTGCCACGCAGGGTCGACGAACTGAAGCTTTCTTT
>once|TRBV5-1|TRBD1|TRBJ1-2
CASTSPGQGYGYTF
TGCGCCAGCACCTCCCCGGGACAGGGCTATGGCTACACCTTC
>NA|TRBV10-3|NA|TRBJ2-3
CATGFGEHTDTQYF
TGTGCCACGGGGTTTGGGGAACACACAGATACGCAGTATTTT
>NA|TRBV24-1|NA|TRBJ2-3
CATSWTGTDTQYF
TGTGCCACCAGTTGGACAGGCACAGATACGCAGTATTTT
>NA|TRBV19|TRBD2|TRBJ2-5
CASNNALRAGEETQYF
TGTGCCAGTAACAACGCGCTTAGGGCGGGGGAAGAGACCCAGTACTTC
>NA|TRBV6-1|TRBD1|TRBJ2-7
CASSELGRGHEQYF
TGTGCCAGCAGTGAACTAGGCAGGGGGCACGAGCAGTACTTC
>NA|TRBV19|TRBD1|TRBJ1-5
CASSILGQENQPQHF
TGTGCCAGTAGTATACTGGGACAGGAAAATCAGCCCCAGCATTTT
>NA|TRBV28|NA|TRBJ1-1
CASSQDNRMNTEAFF
TGTGCCAGCAGCCAAGACAACCGCATGAACACTGAAGCTTTCTTT
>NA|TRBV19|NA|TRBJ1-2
CASTLPGAYGYTF
TGTGCCAGTACCCTTCCGGGAGCCTATGGCTACACCTTC
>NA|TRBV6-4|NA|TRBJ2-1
CASSPMAGYNEQFF
TGTGCCAGCAGCCCCATGGCGGGATACAATGAGCAGTTCTTC
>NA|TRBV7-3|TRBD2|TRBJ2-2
CASSSWTSANTGELFF
TGTGCCAGCAGCTCCTGGACTAGCGCGAACACCGGGGAGCTGTTTTTT
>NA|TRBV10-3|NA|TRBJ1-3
CATLRGPGNTIYF
TGTGCCACCCTACGGGGTCCTGGAAACACCATATATTTT
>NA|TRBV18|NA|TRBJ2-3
CASSFQQAADTQYF
TGTGCCAGCTCATTCCAACAGGCCGCAGATACGCAGTATTTT
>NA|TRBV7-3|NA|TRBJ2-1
CASSLSGNEQFF
TGTGCCAGCAGCCTCTCCGGCAATGAGCAGTTCTTC
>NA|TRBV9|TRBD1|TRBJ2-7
CASSETGQPYEQYF
TGTGCCAGCAGCGAGACGGGACAGCCCTACGAGCAGTACTTC
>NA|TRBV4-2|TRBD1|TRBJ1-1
CASSQGQGVTTEAFF
TGTGCCAGCAGCCAGGGACAGGGGGTGACCACTGAAGCTTTCTTT
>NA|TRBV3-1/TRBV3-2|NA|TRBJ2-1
CASSYLASPENEQFF
TGTGCCAGCAGCTATCTAGCCTCCCCGGAGAATGAGCAGTTCTTC
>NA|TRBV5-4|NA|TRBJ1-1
CASSLSDKRNTEAFF
TGTGCCAGCAGCCTGAGTGACAAGAGGAACACTGAAGCTTTCTTT
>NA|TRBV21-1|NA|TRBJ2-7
CASSKGRRTYEQYF
TGTGCCAGCAGCAAGGGAAGGAGGACCTACGAGCAGTACTTC
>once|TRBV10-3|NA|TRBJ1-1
CAISEHYNTEAFF
TGTGCCATCAGTGAACACTATAACACTGAAGCTTTCTTT
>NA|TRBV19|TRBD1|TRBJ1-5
CASSGGQGAVQPQHF
TGTGCCAGTAGCGGCGGACAGGGGGCTGTTCAGCCCCAGCATTTT
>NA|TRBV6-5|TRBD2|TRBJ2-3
CASRLAGASTDTQYF
TGTGCCAGCAGACTAGCGGGGGCAAGCACAGATACGCAGTATTTT